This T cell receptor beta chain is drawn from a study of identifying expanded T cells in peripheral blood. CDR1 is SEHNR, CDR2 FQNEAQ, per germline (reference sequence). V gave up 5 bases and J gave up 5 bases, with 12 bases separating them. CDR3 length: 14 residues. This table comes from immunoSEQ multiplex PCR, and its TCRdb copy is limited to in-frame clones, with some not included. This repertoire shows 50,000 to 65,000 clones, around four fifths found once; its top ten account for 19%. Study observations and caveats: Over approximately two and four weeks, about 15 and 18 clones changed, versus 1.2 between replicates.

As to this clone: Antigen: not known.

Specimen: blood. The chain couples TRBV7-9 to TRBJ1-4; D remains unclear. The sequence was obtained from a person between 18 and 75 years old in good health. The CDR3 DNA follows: TGTGCCAGCAGCCAGAACCTACCGAATGAAAAACTGTTTTTT. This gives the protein CASSQNLPNEKLFF.